This T cell receptor (beta chain) was captured by sequencing in a study of Tregs in tolerant kidney transplant recipients. Comment on this clone: The antigen is unknown.

Profiling relied on immunoSEQ multiplex PCR, and the TCRdb table lists in-frame clones only, not all of them. The repertoire consists of 50,000 to 75,000 clones, with under 98% occurring once and the leading ten covering 0.3% to 0.35%. General study findings and limits: Validation in larger populations is needed because few patients were studied.

This CDR3 has 16 residues. Germline V gene sequence: CDR1 SGHTA, CDR2 FQGNSA. With 7 bases clipped from V and 1 base from J, the junction kept 8 bases outside the gene matches. The sequencing used Tregs from blood, collected before the transplant. This TCR came from a human donor who received a combined kidney and bone marrow transplant. The chain has TRBV7-2 and TRBJ2-1; 9 bases are a match to TRBD2. The DNA of the CDR3 is TGTGCCAGCAATGGGGATAGCGGGAGATCCTACAATGAGCAGTTCTTC. It yields the protein CASNGDSGRSYNEQFF.